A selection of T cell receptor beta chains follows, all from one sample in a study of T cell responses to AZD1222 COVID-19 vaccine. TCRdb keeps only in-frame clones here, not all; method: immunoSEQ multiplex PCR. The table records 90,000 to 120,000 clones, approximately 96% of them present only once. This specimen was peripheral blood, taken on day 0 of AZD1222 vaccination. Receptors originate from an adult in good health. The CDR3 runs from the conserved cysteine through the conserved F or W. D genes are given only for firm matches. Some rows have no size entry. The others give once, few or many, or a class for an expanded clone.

CDR3nt: TGTGCCAGCAGCGAGTTTAGGGCGGAAATCTCCTACGAGCAGTACTTC; CDR3aa: CASSEFRAEISYEQYF; d_gene: .; j_gene: TRBJ2-7; v_gene: TRBV7-6; abundance: .
CDR3nt: TGTGCCAGCAGTCACCCCCGGGACACCCCTTCTTTGATGGATGGCTACACCTTC; CDR3aa: CASSHPRDTPSLMDGYTF; d_gene: .; j_gene: TRBJ1-2; v_gene: TRBV2; abundance: .
CDR3nt: TGCGCCAGCAGCCAAGAAGGAGGCAGGGGGGAATTGGTGTTTTTT; CDR3aa: CASSQEGGRGELVFF; d_gene: TRBD1; j_gene: TRBJ1-4; v_gene: TRBV4-1; abundance: once
CDR3nt: TGCGCCAGCAGCTTGTTCACCGATAACACTGAAGCTTTCTTT; CDR3aa: CASSLFTDNTEAFF; d_gene: .; j_gene: TRBJ1-1; v_gene: TRBV5-1; abundance: once
CDR3nt: TGTGCCAGCAGTCGGGGGTCAAACACCGGGGAGCTGTTTTTT; CDR3aa: CASSRGSNTGELFF; d_gene: .; j_gene: TRBJ2-2; v_gene: TRBV9; abundance: .
CDR3nt: TGTGCCAGCAGTCCACAGGAGAACACTGAAGCTTTCTTT; CDR3aa: CASSPQENTEAFF; d_gene: .; j_gene: TRBJ1-1; v_gene: TRBV6-5; abundance: .
CDR3nt: TGTGCCAGCAGCCGGGACAGGGGCAAGGGCGAGCAGTACTTC; CDR3aa: CASSRDRGKGEQYF; d_gene: TRBD1; j_gene: TRBJ2-7; v_gene: TRBV5-6; abundance: .
CDR3nt: TGTGCCAGCAGTCCCGACAGGGGAGTCAATCAGCCCCAGCATTTT; CDR3aa: CASSPDRGVNQPQHF; d_gene: TRBD1; j_gene: TRBJ1-5; v_gene: TRBV6-5; abundance: .
CDR3nt: TGTGCCAGCAGCTTGGCCACGGCGAACACTGAAGCTTTCTTT; CDR3aa: CASSLATANTEAFF; d_gene: .; j_gene: TRBJ1-1; v_gene: TRBV5-4; abundance: .
CDR3nt: TGCGCCAGCAGCGAACAGGATGGCACTGAAGCTTTCTTT; CDR3aa: CASSEQDGTEAFF; d_gene: .; j_gene: TRBJ1-1; v_gene: TRBV10-2; abundance: .
CDR3nt: TGTGCCAGCAGTTACCTGGACACTGAAGCTTTCTTT; CDR3aa: CASSYLDTEAFF; d_gene: .; j_gene: TRBJ1-1; v_gene: TRBV6-2/TRBV6-3; abundance: .
CDR3nt: TGTGCCACCAGTGACAGGGGTAGCAATCAGCCCCAGCATTTT; CDR3aa: CATSDRGSNQPQHF; d_gene: .; j_gene: TRBJ1-5; v_gene: TRBV24-1; abundance: .
CDR3nt: TGTGCCAGTAGAAGGGAGGGGGGCCAGGCTGAACTGTTTTTT; CDR3aa: CASRREGGQAELFF; d_gene: .; j_gene: TRBJ1-4; v_gene: TRBV19; abundance: .
CDR3nt: TGCAGCGTGGCCCTTGGGGCTGAAGCTTTCTTT; CDR3aa: CSVALGAEAFF; d_gene: .; j_gene: TRBJ1-1; v_gene: TRBV29-1; abundance: .
CDR3nt: TGTGCCAGCAGTTTGGTCGGCTCTGGAAACACCATATATTTT; CDR3aa: CASSLVGSGNTIYF; d_gene: .; j_gene: TRBJ1-3; v_gene: TRBV28; abundance: .